This T cell receptor beta chain was profiled in a study of CD8 T cells in ankylosing spondylitis (dated by TCRdb to the late 2010s). Study-wide context: T cell receptor beta repertoires were profiled in healthy donors and ankylosing spondylitis patients so that disease-linked TCR variants could be found. Peripheral blood was sampled, and synovial fluid was additionally collected from ankylosing spondylitis patients. In total, the full study cohort was made up of 95 to 110 healthy donors and approximately 27 ankylosing spondylitis patients.

CDR1 and CDR2 (MGHRA, YSYEKL) derive from the germline V gene. Counted from cysteine to phenylalanine, this CDR3 has 16 amino acids. Of all the DNA, just the CDR3 is kept, 48 bases in frame from base 1. At the junction V is shortened by 4 bases and J by 2 bases; bases outside the gene matches: 6. Sequencing relied on an Illumina HiSeq 2500. Quantitative 5'-RACE with molecular barcodes was the method used to prepare the TCR beta libraries. Processing in the source paper ran as follows. A new computational method, built on a probabilistic model of VDJ rearrangement, was used to identify disease-linked TCR variants. TCRdb handled the public reads itself, with Q25 trimming in fastp and clone calling in MiXCR, and kept productive beta chains. Each CDR3 protein appears once, grouped with its most common genes and DNA. These V and J calls are TCRdb output, not the study's own analysis. The sample table lists 350,000 to 400,000 distinct CDR3 sequences, approximately 20% of them with a count of one. Roughly 13% of the sample rests with the top ten.

Overall study results and their limits: The disease-linked clones had a CD8+ phenotype and were found at relatively low frequencies in peripheral blood. Significant enrichment of the disease-linked clones was reported in matched synovial fluid samples from ankylosing spondylitis patients. Some motif variants had previously been reported in the synovial fluid and blood of reactive arthritis patients, which suggests shared mechanisms of disease initiation. Blood from ankylosing spondylitis patients appeared to be characterized by a TCR beta motif composed of under 10 highly homologous amino acid variants.

This clonotype came up a few times. The clone's antigen remains unknown. Base qualities are not at hand, and no much larger clone is one base apart. The receptor's source is a male donor with ankylosing spondylitis or in good health (not recorded which). This sequence uses TRBV4-1 and TRBJ2-1, with TRBD2 identical over 9 junction bases. The sample consisted of blood, either unsorted or a sorted T cell fraction (not recorded which). CDR3 sequence: CASSLVPSGAYNEQFF. The DNA sequence is TGCGCCAGCAGCCTTGTTCCTAGCGGGGCCTACAATGAGCAGTTCTTC.